This T cell receptor (beta chain) emerged from a study of blood T cell repertoires in COVID-19. The overall study: Some COVID-19 samples were acute and others convalescent; all came from the United States, Italy and Spain.

Germline V gene data show CDR1 as MRHNA and CDR2 as SNTAGT. V gave up 11 bases and J gave up 5 bases, with 16 bases separating them. The CDR3 is 13 amino acids. Per the study methods: Reference gene primer amplification gave nucleated cell count estimates. Assay used: immunoSEQ multiplex PCR; TCRdb lists only in-frame clones, some missing. V, J and clone size were drawn from that table, and D and trimming were deduced from the DNA. The data contain just over 250,000 clones, roughly 86% of them singletons. This clone was recorded once. This receptor was obtained from a woman aged 45-65 years with acute or convalescent COVID-19. The chain is built from TRBV6-4 and TRBJ1-5; maybe TRBD1 (5 bases). The sample was peripheral blood. CDR3 protein: CAPKGRADQPQHF. CDR3 in DNA: TGTGCCCCCAAAGGCAGGGCCGATCAGCCCCAGCATTTT.